This entry lists 9 T cell receptor beta chains sequenced from one sample in a study of OX40 agonist ivuxolimab in advanced cancers. The table came from immunoSEQ multiplex PCR; TCRdb's copy has only in-frame clones and leaves some out. The sample has 90,000 or so clones; around 90% are singletons. Material: CD4+ or CD8+ T cells sorted from blood, obtained in a trial of the OX40 agonist ivuxolimab. The receptors come from an adult with an advanced solid tumor such as melanoma, head and neck, liver or kidney cancer.

The V gene is TRBV10-3, the J gene TRBJ1-1; 7 nucleotides align to TRBD1. Germline V gene sequence: CDR1 ENHRY, CDR2 SYGVKD. This CDR3 has 16 amino acids. CDR3 bases: TGTGCGAACCGGGCCGACAGGGCTAGTGGGGACACTGAAGCTTTCTTT. Translating gives CANRADRASGDTEAFF.

This clone was recorded only once. The chain uses TRBV7-3 and TRBJ1-2; perhaps TRBD1 as D (6 bases). Trimming cost V 5 bases and J 10 bases, with 14 bases left between them. Germline assignment: CDR1 SGHTA and CDR2 FQGTGA. This CDR3 spans 12 amino acids. DNA of the CDR3: TGTGCCAGCAGCGCCACGACAGGATACTACACCTTC. Amino acid sequence: CASSATTGYYTF.

V gene TRBV28 combines with J gene TRBJ1-2; D call uncertain. V shed 5 bases and J shed 3 bases, with 7 bases lying between them. Germline V gives CDR1 MDHEN, CDR2 SYDVKM. This CDR3 has 12 amino acids. As DNA, the CDR3 is TGTGCCAGCAGTCCCTCCGACTATGGCTACACCTTC. Translation gives CASSPSDYGYTF.

J is TRBJ2-5 and V is TRBV25-1; 9 bases are shared with TRBD1. Unmatched junction bases numbered 9, after V lost 5 bases and J lost 5 bases. This CDR3 is built from 15 residues. Germline CDR1 and CDR2: MGHDK and SYGVNS. The CDR3 sequence: CASSSRTGVVETQYF. For the CDR3, the DNA is TGTGCCAGCAGTTCGCGGACAGGGGTAGTGGAGACCCAGTACTTC.

The chain joins TRBV4-2 to TRBJ2-1; D is unresolved. Per the germline V gene, CDR1 is LGHNA and CDR2 is YNFKEQ. V was cut by 1 base and J by 5 bases, with 3 bases left in between. The CDR3 has 12 amino acids. Written as DNA, the CDR3 is TGTGCCAGCAGCCAAGCAAACAATGAGCAGTTCTTC. Protein: CASSQANNEQFF.

The rearrangement links TRBV25-1 to TRBJ2-7; D gene unclear. In germline, CDR1 is MGHDK, CDR2 SYGVNS. This CDR3 contains 12 residues. Between the trimmed V and J ends, which lost 3 bases and 4 bases, there was a span of 7 bases. The CDR3 reads CASSDLIYEQYF. The CDR3 nucleotides are TGTGCCAGCAGTGACCTAATTTACGAGCAGTACTTC.

The V gene is TRBV19, the J gene TRBJ1-5, with D uncertain. The CDR3 runs to 15 residues. Germline V gene sequence: CDR1 LNHDA, CDR2 SQIVND (reference sequence). Trimming removed 3 bases at V and 0 bases at J, with 9 bases between. As DNA, the CDR3 is TGTGCCAGTAGTATCGGCCAGAATAGCAATCAGCCCCAGCATTTT. It encodes CASSIGQNSNQPQHF.

The chain has TRBV6-6 and TRBJ2-1; D not resolved. From germline, CDR1 is MNHNY and CDR2 SVGAGI (reference sequence). V was pared by 0 bases and J by 0 bases, with 9 bases between. CDR3 length: 16 residues. The CDR3 reads CASSYSDPSSYNEQFF. The CDR3 DNA reads as TGTGCCAGCAGTTACTCAGACCCGAGCTCCTACAATGAGCAGTTCTTC.

The CDR3: CASSLDRNYGYTF. The CDR3 DNA is TGTGCCAGCAGCTTAGACAGGAACTATGGCTACACCTTC. V is TRBV5-4 and J is TRBJ1-2, with D maybe TRBD1 (6 bases). CDR1 is SGHNT and CDR2 is YYREEE in the germline V gene (reference sequence). This CDR3 comprises 13 residues. V lost 2 bases and J lost 2, with 7 bases in between.